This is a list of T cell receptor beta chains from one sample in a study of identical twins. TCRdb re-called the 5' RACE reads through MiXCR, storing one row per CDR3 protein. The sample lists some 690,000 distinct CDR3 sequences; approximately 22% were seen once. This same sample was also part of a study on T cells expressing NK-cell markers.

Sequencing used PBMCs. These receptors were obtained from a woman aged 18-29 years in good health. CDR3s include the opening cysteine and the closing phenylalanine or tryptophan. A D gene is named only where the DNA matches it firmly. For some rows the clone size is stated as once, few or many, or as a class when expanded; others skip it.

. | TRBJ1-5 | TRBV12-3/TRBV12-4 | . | CASSPKGFGPQHF | TGTGCCAGCAGTCCCAAGGGATTTGGGCCCCAGCATTTT
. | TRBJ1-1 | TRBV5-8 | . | CASSLAEEVRDTEAFF | TGTGCCAGCAGCTTGGCCGAAGAGGTGCGGGACACTGAAGCTTTCTTT
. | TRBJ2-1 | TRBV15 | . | CANSRERLGHNEQFF | TGTGCCAACAGCAGAGAGCGGTTGGGCCACAATGAGCAGTTCTTC
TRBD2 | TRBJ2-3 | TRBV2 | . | CASSKLAGGTDTQYF | TGTGCCAGCAGTAAACTAGCGGGCGGTACAGATACGCAGTATTTT
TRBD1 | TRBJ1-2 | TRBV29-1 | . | CSVEEQGGYGYTF | TGCAGCGTTGAAGAACAGGGGGGGTATGGCTACACCTTC
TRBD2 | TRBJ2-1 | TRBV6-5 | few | CASSYSSAGEALEQFF | TGTGCCAGCAGTTACTCGAGCGCGGGAGAGGCTCTCGAGCAGTTCTTC
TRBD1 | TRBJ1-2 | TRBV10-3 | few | CAISESDRVAGYTF | TGTGCCATCAGTGAGTCTGACAGGGTGGCTGGCTACACCTTC
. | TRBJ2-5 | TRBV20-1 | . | CSAHYRDEGETQYF | TGCAGTGCTCACTACAGGGACGAGGGGGAGACCCAGTACTTC
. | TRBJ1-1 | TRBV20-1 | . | CSASLSGLDVNTEAFF | TGCAGTGCTAGTCTCTCCGGATTAGATGTGAACACTGAAGCTTTCTTT
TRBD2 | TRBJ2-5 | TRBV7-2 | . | CASSSSSGRAQETQYF | TGTGCCAGCAGCTCATCTAGCGGGAGGGCCCAGGAGACCCAGTACTTC
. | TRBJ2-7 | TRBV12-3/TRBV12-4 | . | CASSSQGVEQYF | TGTGCCAGCAGCTCCCAAGGGGTCGAGCAGTACTTC
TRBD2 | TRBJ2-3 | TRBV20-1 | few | CSAGLAGATDTQYF | TGCAGTGCTGGACTAGCGGGGGCCACAGATACGCAGTATTTT
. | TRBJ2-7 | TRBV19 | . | CASSIEWRGDEQYF | TGTGCCAGTAGTATAGAATGGCGTGGGGACGAGCAGTACTTC
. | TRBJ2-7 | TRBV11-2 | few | CASSPEKFANQAFEQYF | TGTGCCAGCAGCCCCGAGAAGTTTGCTAACCAAGCGTTCGAGCAGTACTTC
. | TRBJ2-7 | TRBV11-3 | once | CASSLAWRSSYEQYF | TGTGCCAGCAGCTTAGCTTGGCGGAGCTCCTACGAGCAGTACTTC
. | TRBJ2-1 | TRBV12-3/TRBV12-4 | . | CASSFAGTSYNEQFF | TGTGCCAGCAGTTTTGCCGGGACATCCTACAATGAGCAGTTCTTC
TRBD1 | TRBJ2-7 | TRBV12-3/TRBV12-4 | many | CASSDRGSSYEQYF | TGTGCCAGCAGCGACAGGGGTAGCTCCTACGAGCAGTACTTC
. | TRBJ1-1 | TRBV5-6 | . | CASRRYGGGVNTEAFF | TGTGCCAGCAGACGCTACGGCGGGGGGGTGAACACTGAAGCTTTCTTT
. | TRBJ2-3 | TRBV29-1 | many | CSVLTDTQYF | TGCAGCGTTCTTACAGATACGCAGTATTTT
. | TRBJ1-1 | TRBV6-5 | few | CASSYSIAWRYMNTEAFF | TGTGCCAGCAGTTACTCTATAGCCTGGCGGTATATGAACACTGAAGCTTTCTTT
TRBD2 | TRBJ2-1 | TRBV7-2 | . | CASSFRGDAYNEQFF | TGTGCCAGCAGCTTCCGGGGGGACGCCTACAATGAGCAGTTCTTC
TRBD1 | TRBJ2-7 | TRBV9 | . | CASSPGTVPSGEQYF | TGTGCCAGCAGCCCGGGGACAGTTCCGAGCGGCGAGCAGTACTTC
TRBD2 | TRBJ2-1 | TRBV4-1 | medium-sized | CASSQVGGGLGNEQFF | TGCGCCAGCAGCCAAGTTGGCGGGGGGCTTGGCAATGAGCAGTTCTTC
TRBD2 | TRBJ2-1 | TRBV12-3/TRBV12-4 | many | CASSYSGRGYNEQFF | TGTGCCAGCAGTTACAGCGGGAGGGGGTACAATGAGCAGTTCTTC
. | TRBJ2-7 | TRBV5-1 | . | CASSTRAQGYEQYF | TGCGCCAGCAGCACCAGGGCACAGGGCTACGAGCAGTACTTC
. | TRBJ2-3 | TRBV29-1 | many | CSVEEHSTDTQYF | TGCAGCGTTGAAGAGCATTCCACAGATACGCAGTATTTT
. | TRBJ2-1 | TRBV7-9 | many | CASSRPSAGGNEQFF | TGTGCCAGCAGCAGGCCCTCAGCGGGCGGGAATGAGCAGTTCTTC
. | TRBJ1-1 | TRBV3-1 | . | CASSQRGYTEAFF | TGTGCCAGCAGCCAACGGGGATACACTGAAGCTTTCTTT
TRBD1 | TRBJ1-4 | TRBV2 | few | CASSSPTGLSEKLFF | TGTGCCAGCAGTAGTCCGACAGGGCTGAGCGAAAAACTGTTTTTT
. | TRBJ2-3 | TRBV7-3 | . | CASSLGQMSTDTQYF | TGTGCCAGCAGCTTAGGTCAGATGAGCACAGATACGCAGTATTTT
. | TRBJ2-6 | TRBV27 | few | CASGAPPFSGANVLTF | TGTGCCAGTGGGGCCCCGCCATTCTCTGGGGCCAACGTCCTGACTTTC
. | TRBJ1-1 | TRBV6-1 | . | CAASRAVRATEAFF | TGTGCCGCCAGCAGGGCGGTCAGGGCGACTGAAGCTTTCTTT
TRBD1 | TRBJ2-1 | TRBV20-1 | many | CSAIRDRDFYEQFF | TGCAGTGCCATCCGGGACAGGGACTTCTATGAGCAGTTCTTC
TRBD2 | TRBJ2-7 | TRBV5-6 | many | CASSSITGTITVEQYF | TGTGCCAGCAGCTCGATTACCGGGACTATAACCGTCGAGCAGTACTTC
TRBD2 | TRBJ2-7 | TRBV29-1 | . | CSVQKAGRDEQYF | TGCAGCGTTCAGAAGGCGGGGAGGGACGAGCAGTACTTC
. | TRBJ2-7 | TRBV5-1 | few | CASSWGDSYEQYF | TGTGCCAGCAGCTGGGGGGACAGCTACGAGCAGTACTTC
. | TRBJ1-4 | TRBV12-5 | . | CASGDTGTQKLFF | TGTGCTAGTGGAGACACCGGGACACAAAAACTGTTTTTT
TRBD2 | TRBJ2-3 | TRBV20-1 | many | CSARVAGVVADTQYF | TGCAGTGCTAGGGTAGCGGGGGTTGTGGCAGATACGCAGTATTTT
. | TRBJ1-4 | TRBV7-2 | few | CASRSGGTNEKLFF | TGTGCCAGCAGGTCCGGGGGGACTAATGAAAAACTGTTTTTT
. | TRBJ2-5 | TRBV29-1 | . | CSAVTRRETQYF | TGCAGCGCAGTTACAAGAAGGGAGACCCAGTACTTC
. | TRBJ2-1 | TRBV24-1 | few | CATSDSTGSSYNEQFF | TGTGCCACCAGTGACAGTACAGGGAGCTCCTACAATGAGCAGTTCTTC
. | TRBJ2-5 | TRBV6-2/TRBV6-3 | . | CASTWWRGLQETQYF | TGTGCCAGCACCTGGTGGCGGGGCCTCCAAGAGACCCAGTACTTC